The 6 T cell receptor beta chains given below trace back to one sample, sequenced in a study of CD8 T cells in ankylosing spondylitis. TCRdb re-called the 5' RACE reads through MiXCR, storing one row per CDR3 protein. The table lists 150,000 or so distinct CDR3 sequences, 9.8% of them singletons, with about 15% in the top ten. The sequenced sample consisted of blood, either unsorted or a sorted T cell fraction (not recorded which). The receptor set was obtained from a female donor with ankylosing spondylitis or in good health (not recorded which).

This clonotype was recorded at least ten times. The chain carries TRBV29-1 and TRBJ2-5; D is unclear. CDR1 and CDR2 (germline): SQVTM, ANQGSEA. This CDR3 region has 12 residues. V dropped 4 bases and J dropped 5 bases, with 11 bases sitting between them. The CDR3 DNA is TGCAGCGTTGTGGGGTTGTGGGAGACCCAGTACTTC. The encoded protein is CSVVGLWETQYF.

The chain joins TRBV7-9 to TRBJ2-1; D remains ambiguous. V lost 1 base and J 6 bases, leaving 10 bases between the germline ends. This CDR3 spans 14 amino acids. The germline gives CDR1 SEHNR, CDR2 FQNEAQ (reference sequence). The CDR3 is CASSLEGLGNEQFF. Here the CDR3 DNA reads TGTGCCAGCAGCTTAGAAGGGCTTGGCAATGAGCAGTTCTTC.

The chain's CDR3 is CSAESGDSSYNEQFF. The CDR3 nucleotides are TGCAGTGCAGAGAGCGGGGACTCTTCCTACAATGAGCAGTTCTTC. This chain uses TRBV20-1 with TRBJ2-1; 7 bases are a match to TRBD2. The CDR3 has 15 residues. Trimming removed 6 bases from V and 1 base from J; junction bases left unmatched: 9. The germline V gene has CDR1 DFQATT and CDR2 SNEGSKA (reference sequence).

This clonotype appeared many times. The rearrangement links TRBV7-9 to TRBJ2-1; perhaps TRBD1 as D (6 bases). The V gene's germline CDR1 is SEHNR and CDR2 FQNEAQ (reference sequence). V gave up 5 bases and J gave up 0 bases, with 14 bases separating them. The CDR3 runs 16 residues. The CDR3 coding sequence is TGTGCCAGCAGCGCCGGGACATTAGCCTCCTACAATGAGCAGTTCTTC. This encodes CASSAGTLASYNEQFF.

This clonotype showed up many times. CDR3 bases: TGTGCCAGCAGCTTACAGGGGCTGGCGAATCAGCCCCAGCATTTT. It translates to CASSLQGLANQPQHF. This chain connects TRBV5-5 to TRBJ1-5, with 7 bases matching TRBD1. The CDR3 has 15 residues. CDR1 is SGHKS and CDR2 is YYEKEE in the germline V gene (reference sequence). J gave up 4 bases and V 2 bases, and 6 bases lay outside the gene matches.

The sample holds many counts of this clonotype. The chain recombines TRBV4-3 with TRBJ2-1; TRBD2 matches at 7 bases. The CDR3 covers 16 residues. Germline V lookup: CDR1 LGHNA, CDR2 YSLEER. The trim removed 4 bases at V and 0 bases at J, leaving 6 bases unmatched. This CDR3 reads CASSREGGSSYNEQFF. The DNA of the CDR3 is TGCGCCAGCAGCCGTGAGGGAGGGAGCTCCTACAATGAGCAGTTCTTC.